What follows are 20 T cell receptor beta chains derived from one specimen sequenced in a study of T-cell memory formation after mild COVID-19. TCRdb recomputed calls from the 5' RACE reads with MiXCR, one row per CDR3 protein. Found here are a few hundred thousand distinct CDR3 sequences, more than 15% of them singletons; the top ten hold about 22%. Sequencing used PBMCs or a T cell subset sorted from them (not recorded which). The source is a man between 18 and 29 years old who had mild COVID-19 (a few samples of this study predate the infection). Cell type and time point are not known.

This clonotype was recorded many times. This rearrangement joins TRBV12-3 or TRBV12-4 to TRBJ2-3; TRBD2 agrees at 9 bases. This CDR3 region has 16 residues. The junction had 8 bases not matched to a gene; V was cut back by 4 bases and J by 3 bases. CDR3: CASSSPAGGGTDTQYF. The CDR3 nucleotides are TGTGCCAGCAGTTCCCCAGCGGGGGGAGGAACAGATACGCAGTATTTT.

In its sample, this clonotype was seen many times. The CDR3: CASSRGENEQYF. In nucleotides, the CDR3 is TGCGCCAGCAGCCGGGGCGAGAACGAGCAGTACTTC. This sequence joins TRBV5-1 and TRBJ2-7; the D gene could be TRBD1 or TRBD2 (5 bases each). The length of the CDR3 is 12 residues. In germline, CDR1 is SGHRS, CDR2 YFSETQ. Trimming pared 4 bases from V and 5 bases from J, leaving 10 bases between. Together with reference TRBV5-1 and TRBJ2-7, the CDR3 gives the full variable domain: KAGVTQTPRYLIKTRGQQVTLSCSPISGHRSVSWYQQTPGQGLQFLFEYFSETQRNKGNFPGRFSGRQFSNSRSEMNVSTLELGDSALYLCASSRGENEQYFGPGTRLTVT.

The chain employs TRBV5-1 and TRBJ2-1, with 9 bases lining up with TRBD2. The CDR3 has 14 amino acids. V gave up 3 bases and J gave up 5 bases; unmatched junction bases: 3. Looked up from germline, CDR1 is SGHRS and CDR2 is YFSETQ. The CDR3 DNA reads TGCGCCAGCAGCTCGGGACTAGCTAACAATGAGCAGTTCTTC. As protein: CASSSGLANNEQFF.

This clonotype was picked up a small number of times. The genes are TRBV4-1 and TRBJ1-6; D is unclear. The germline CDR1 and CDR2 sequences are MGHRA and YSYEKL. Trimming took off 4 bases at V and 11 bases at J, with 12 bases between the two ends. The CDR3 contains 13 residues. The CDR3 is CASSLGPGPPLHF. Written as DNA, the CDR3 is TGCGCCAGCAGCCTCGGACCGGGTCCACCCCTCCACTTT.

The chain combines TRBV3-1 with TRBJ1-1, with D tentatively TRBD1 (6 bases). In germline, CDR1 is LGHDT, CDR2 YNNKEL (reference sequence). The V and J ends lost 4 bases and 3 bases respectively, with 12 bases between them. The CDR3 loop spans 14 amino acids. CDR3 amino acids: CASSPHRAYTEAFF. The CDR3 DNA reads TGTGCCAGCAGCCCCCACAGGGCTTACACTGAAGCTTTCTTT.

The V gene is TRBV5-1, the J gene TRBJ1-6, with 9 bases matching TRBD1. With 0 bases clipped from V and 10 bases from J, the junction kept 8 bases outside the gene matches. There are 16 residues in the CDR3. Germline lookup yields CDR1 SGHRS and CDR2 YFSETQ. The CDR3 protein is CASSLAGGTGHSPLHF. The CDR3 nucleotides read TGCGCCAGCAGCTTGGCCGGGGGGACAGGGCACTCACCCCTCCACTTT.

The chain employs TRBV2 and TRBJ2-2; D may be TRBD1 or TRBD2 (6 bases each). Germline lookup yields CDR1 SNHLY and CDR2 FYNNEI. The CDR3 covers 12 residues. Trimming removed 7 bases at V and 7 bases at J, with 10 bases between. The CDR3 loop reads CASKGEDGELFF. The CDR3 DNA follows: TGTGCCAGCAAGGGGGAGGACGGGGAGCTGTTTTTT.

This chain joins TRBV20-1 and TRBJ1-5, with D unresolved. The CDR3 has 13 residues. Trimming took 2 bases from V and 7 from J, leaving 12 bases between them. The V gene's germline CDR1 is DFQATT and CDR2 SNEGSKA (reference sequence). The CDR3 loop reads CSARSSERQPQHF. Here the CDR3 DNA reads TGCAGTGCTAGAAGCTCGGAAAGGCAGCCCCAGCATTTT.

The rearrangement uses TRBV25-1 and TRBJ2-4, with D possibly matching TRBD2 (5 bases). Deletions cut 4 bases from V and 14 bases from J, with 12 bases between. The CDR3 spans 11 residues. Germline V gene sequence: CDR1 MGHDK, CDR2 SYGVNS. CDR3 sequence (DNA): TGTGCCAGCAGTGTTGGACTCTTTAAGTACTTC. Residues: CASSVGLFKYF.

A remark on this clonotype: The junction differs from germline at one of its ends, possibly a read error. The chain's CDR3 is CSASRLGGSYSEQFF. CDR3 DNA sequence: TGCAGTGCTAGTCGTTTGGGCGGATCCTACAGTGAGCAGTTCTTC. V usage is TRBV20-1 and J usage is TRBJ2-1; D ambiguous. This CDR3 comprises 15 residues. Per germline, CDR1 DFQATT and CDR2 SNEGSKA (reference sequence).

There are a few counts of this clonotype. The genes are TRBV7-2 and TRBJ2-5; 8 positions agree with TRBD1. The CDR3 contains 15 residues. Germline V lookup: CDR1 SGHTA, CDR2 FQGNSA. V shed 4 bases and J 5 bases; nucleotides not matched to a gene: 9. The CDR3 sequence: CASSSIRTGQETQYF. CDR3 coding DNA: TGTGCCAGCAGCTCCATTAGGACAGGGCAGGAGACCCAGTACTTC. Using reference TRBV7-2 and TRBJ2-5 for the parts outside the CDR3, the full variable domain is GAGVSQSPSNKVTEKGKDVELRCDPISGHTALYWYRQSLGQGLEFLIYFQGNSAPDKSGLPSDRFSAERTGGSVSTLTIQRTQQEDSAVYLCASSSIRTGQETQYFGPGTRLLVL.

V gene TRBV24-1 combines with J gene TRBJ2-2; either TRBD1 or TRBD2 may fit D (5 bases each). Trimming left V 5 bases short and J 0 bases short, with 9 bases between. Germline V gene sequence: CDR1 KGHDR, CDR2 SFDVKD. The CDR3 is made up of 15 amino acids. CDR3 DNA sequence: TGTGCCACCAGTGGGGGGAGTCCGAACACCGGGGAGCTGTTTTTT. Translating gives CATSGGSPNTGELFF.

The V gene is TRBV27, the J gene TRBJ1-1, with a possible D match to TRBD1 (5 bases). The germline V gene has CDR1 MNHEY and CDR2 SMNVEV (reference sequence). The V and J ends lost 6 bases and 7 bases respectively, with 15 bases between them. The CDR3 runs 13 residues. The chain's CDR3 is CASRDILSGEAFF. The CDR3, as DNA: TGTGCCAGCAGGGACATACTTTCTGGTGAAGCTTTCTTT.

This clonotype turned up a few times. Here the CDR3 reads CASSQGRGYSYEQYF. In DNA, the CDR3 is TGCGCCAGCAGCCAAGGTAGGGGGTATTCCTACGAGCAGTACTTC. The chain carries TRBV4-1 and TRBJ2-7, with D tentatively TRBD1 (6 bases). The germline CDR1 and CDR2 sequences are MGHRA and YSYEKL. This CDR3 is 15 amino acids long. The V end lost 1 base, the J end lost 1 base, and 11 bases lay between the germline ends.

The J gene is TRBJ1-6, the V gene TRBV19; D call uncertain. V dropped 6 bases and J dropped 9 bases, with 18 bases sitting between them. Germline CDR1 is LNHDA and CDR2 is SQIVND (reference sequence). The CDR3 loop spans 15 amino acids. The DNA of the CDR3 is TGTGCCAGTAGCCCCTACGGAGTCATCGGTTCACCCCTCCACTTT. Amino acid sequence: CASSPYGVIGSPLHF.

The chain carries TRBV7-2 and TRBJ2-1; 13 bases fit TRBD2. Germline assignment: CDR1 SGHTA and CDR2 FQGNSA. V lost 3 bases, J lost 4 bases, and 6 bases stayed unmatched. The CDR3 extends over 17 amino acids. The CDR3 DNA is TGTGCCAGCAGCTTTCGTACTAGCGGGGGGGTGTACAATGAGCAGTTCTTC. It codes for CASSFRTSGGVYNEQFF.

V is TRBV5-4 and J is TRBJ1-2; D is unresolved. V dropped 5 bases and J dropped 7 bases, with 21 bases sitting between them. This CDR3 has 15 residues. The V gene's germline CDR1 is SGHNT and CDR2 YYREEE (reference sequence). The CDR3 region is CASSSDGRAGVGYTF. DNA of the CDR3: TGTGCCAGCAGTTCCGACGGAAGGGCGGGAGTTGGCTACACCTTC.

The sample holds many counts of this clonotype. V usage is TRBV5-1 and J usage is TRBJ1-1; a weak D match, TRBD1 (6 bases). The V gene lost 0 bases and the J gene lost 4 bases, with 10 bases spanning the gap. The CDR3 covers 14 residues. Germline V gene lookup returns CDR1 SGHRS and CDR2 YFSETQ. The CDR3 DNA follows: TGCGCCAGCAGCTTGGCAGGGGCTGTCACTGAAGCTTTCTTT. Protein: CASSLAGAVTEAFF.

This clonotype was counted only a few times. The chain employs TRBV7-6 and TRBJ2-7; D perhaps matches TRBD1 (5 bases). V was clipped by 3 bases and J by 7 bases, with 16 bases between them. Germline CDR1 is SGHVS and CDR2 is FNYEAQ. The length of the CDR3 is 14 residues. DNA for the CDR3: TGTGCCAGCAGCTTGTCTCAGGGTTCGGGTGAGCAGTACGTC. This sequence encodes CASSLSQGSGEQYV.

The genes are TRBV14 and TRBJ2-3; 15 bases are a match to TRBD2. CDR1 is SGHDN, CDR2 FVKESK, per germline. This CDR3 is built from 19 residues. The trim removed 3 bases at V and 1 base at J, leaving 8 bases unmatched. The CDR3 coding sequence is TGTGCCAGCAGCCAGCGACGGACTAGCGGGGGGGCTGGCACAGATACGCAGTATTTT. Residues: CASSQRRTSGGAGTDTQYF.